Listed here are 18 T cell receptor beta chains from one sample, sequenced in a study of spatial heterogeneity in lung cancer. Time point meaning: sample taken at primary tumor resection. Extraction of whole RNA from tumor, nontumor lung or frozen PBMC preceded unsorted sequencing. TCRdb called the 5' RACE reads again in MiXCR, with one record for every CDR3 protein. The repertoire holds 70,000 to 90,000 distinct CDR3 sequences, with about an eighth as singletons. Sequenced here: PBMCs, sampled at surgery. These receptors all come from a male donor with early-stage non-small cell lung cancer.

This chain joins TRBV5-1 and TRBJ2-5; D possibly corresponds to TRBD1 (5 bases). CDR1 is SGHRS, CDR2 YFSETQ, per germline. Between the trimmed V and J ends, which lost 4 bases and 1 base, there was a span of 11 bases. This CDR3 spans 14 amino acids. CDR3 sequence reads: CASSTRQIQETQYF. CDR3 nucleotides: TGCGCCAGCAGCACCAGACAGATCCAAGAGACCCAGTACTTC.

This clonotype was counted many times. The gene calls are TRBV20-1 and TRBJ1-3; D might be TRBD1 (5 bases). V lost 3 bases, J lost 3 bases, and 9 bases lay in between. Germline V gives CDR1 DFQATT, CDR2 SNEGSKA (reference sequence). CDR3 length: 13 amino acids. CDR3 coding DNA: TGCAGTGCTAGCCAGGGAGGTGGAAACACCATATATTTT. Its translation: CSASQGGGNTIYF.

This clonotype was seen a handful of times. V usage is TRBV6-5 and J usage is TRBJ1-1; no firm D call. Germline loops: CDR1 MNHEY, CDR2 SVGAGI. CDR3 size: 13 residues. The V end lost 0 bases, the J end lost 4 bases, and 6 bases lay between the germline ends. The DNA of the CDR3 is TGTGCCAGCAGTTACTCGACTGGCACTGAAGCTTTCTTT. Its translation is CASSYSTGTEAFF.

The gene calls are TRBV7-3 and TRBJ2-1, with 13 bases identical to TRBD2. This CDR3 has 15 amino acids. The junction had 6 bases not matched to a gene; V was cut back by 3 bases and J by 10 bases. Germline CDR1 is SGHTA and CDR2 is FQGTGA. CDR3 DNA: TGTGCCAGCAGCTTGGGGACTAGCGGGACTGGGGAGCAGTTCTTC. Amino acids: CASSLGTSGTGEQFF.

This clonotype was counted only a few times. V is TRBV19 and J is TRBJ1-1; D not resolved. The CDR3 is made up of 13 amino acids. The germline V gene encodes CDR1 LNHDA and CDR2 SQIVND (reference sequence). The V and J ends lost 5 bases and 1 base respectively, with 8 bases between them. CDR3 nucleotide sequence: TGTGCCAGTAGTGTGTCGGCGAACACTGAAGCTTTCTTT. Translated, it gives CASSVSANTEAFF. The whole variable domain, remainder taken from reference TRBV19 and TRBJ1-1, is DGGITQSPKYLFRKEGQNVTLSCEQNLNHDAMYWYRQDPGQGLRLIYYSQIVNDFQKGDIAEGYSVSREKKESFPLTVTSAQKNPTAFYLCASSVSANTEAFFGQGTRLTVV.

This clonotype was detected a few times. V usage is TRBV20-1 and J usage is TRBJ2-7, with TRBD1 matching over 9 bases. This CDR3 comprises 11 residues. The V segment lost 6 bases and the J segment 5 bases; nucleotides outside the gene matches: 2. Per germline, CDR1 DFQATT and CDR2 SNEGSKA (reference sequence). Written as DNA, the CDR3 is TGCAGTGCAAGGACAGGGGACGAGCAGTACTTC. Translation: CSARTGDEQYF.

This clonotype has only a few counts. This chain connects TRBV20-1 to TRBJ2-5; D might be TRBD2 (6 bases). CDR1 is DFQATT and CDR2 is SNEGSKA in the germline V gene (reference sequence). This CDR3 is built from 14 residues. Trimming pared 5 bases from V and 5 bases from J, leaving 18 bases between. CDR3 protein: CSAAPDWEAETQYF. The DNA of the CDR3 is TGCAGTGCTGCACCAGACTGGGAGGCGGAGACCCAGTACTTC.

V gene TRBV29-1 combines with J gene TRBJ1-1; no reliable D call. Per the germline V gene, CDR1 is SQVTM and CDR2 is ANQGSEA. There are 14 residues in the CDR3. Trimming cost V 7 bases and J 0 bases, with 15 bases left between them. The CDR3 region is CSASRTVMNTEAFF. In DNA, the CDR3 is TGCAGCGCCTCAAGGACGGTAATGAACACTGAAGCTTTCTTT.

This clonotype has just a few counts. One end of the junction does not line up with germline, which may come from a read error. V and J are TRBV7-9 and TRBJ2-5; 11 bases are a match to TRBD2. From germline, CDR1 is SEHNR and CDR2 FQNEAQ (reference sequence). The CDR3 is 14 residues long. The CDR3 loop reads CASSVAGGPKTQYF. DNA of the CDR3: TGTGCCAGCAGCGTAGCGGGAGGGCCGAAGACCCAGTACTTC.

The CDR3 coding sequence is TGTGCCAGCAGCGTAGAACTAGCGGCATACACAGATACGCAGTATTTT. It yields the protein CASSVELAAYTDTQYF. The chain has TRBV9 and TRBJ2-3; 8 bases map to TRBD2. The CDR3 length is 16 residues. J gave up 2 bases and V 0 bases, and 5 bases lay outside the gene matches. Germline V lookup: CDR1 SGDLS, CDR2 YYNGEE.

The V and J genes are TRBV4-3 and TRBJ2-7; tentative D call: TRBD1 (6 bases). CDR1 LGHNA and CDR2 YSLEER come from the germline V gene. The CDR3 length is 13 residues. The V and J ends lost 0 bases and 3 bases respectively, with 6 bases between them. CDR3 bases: TGCGCCAGCAGCCAAGAACAGGGCTACGAGCAGTACTTC. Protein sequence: CASSQEQGYEQYF.

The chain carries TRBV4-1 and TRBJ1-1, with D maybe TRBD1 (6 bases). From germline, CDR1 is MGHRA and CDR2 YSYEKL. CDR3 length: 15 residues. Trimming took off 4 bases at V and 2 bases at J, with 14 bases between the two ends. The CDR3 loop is CASSPRTAFNTEAFF. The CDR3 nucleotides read TGCGCCAGCAGCCCTCGGACAGCTTTTAACACTGAAGCTTTCTTT.

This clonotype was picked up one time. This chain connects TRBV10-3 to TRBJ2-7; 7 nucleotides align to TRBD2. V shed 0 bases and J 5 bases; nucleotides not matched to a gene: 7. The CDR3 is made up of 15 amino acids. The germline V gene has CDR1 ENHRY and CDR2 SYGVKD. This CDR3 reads CAISESAGVGNEQYF. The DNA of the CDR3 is TGTGCCATCAGTGAGTCGGCGGGAGTAGGTAACGAGCAGTACTTC.

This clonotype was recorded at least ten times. The CDR3 bases are TGCAGCGCCTCGGTTCGACTAGAGAACACTGAAGCTTTCTTT. This translates into CSASVRLENTEAFF. This sequence joins TRBV29-1 and TRBJ1-1; D is unclear. V was trimmed by 7 bases and J by 1 base, leaving 16 bases between them. The CDR3 is 14 amino acids. Germline V gene sequence: CDR1 SQVTM, CDR2 ANQGSEA.

The CDR3 loop reads CASNLGSGANVLTF. CDR3 bases: TGCGCCAGCAACCTGGGCTCTGGGGCCAACGTCCTGACTTTC. This rearrangement joins TRBV5-1 to TRBJ2-6; D remains ambiguous. Trimming took off 6 bases at V and 0 bases at J, with 7 bases between the two ends. CDR3 length equals 14 residues. Germline V gene lookup returns CDR1 SGHRS and CDR2 YFSETQ.

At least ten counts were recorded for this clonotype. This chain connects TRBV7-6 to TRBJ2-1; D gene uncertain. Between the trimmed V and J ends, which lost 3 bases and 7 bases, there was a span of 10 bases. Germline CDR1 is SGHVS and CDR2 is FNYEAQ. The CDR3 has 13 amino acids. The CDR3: CASSLGSWNEQFF. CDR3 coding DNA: TGTGCCAGCAGCTTGGGCTCCTGGAATGAGCAGTTCTTC.

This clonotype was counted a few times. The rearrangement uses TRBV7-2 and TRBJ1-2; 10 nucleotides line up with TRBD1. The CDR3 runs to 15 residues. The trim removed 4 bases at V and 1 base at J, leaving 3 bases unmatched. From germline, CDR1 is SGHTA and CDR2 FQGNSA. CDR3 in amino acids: CASSSDRGLNYGYTF. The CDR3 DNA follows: TGTGCCAGCAGCTCCGACAGGGGGCTTAACTATGGCTACACCTTC.

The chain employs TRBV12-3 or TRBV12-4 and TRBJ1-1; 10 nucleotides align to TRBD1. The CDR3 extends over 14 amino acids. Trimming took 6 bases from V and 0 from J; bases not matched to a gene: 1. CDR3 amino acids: CASRGQGVNTEAFF. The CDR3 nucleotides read TGTGCCAGCAGAGGACAGGGGGTGAACACTGAAGCTTTCTTT.